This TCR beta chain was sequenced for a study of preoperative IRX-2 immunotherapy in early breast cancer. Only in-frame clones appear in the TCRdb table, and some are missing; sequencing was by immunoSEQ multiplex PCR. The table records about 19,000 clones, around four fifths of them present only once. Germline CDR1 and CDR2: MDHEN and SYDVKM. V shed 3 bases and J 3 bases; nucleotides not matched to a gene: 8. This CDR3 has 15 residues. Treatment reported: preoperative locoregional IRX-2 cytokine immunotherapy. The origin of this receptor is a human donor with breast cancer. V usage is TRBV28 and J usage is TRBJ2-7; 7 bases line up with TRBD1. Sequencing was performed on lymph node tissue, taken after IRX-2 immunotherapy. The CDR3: CASSLGTALIYEQYF. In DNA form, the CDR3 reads TGTGCCAGCAGTTTGGGGACAGCTTTAATCTACGAGCAGTACTTC.